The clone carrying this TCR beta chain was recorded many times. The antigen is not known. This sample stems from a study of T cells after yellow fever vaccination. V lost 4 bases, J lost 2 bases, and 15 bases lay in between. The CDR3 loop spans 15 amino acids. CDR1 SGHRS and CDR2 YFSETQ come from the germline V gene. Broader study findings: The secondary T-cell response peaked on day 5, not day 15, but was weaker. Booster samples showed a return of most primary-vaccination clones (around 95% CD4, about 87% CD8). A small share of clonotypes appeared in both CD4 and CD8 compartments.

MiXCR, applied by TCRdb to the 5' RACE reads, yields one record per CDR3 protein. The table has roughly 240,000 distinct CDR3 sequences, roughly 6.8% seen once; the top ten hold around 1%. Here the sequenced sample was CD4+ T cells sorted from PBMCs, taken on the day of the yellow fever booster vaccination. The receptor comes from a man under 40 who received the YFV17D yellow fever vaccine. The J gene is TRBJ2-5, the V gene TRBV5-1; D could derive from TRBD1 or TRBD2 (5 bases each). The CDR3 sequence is CASSVGTARQETQYF. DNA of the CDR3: TGCGCCAGCAGCGTCGGGACCGCTAGGCAAGAGACCCAGTACTTC.